A selection of T cell receptor beta chains follows, all from one sample in a study of blood T cell repertoires in COVID-19. Clones were sequenced by immunoSEQ multiplex PCR, and TCRdb holds only the in-frame ones, with some missing. The repertoire consists of hundreds of thousands of clones, with about nine tenths occurring once and the leading ten covering just over 8%. The sequenced sample consisted of PBMCs or T cells enriched from blood (not recorded which). The receptors originated from a woman in her sixties or seventies who had recovered from COVID-19. CDR3s leave out the opening cysteine and the closing phenylalanine or tryptophan.

j_call v_call cdr3_length cdr3_aa
TRBJ2-1 TRBV5-6 17 ASSLGLAGGLVTYNEQF
TRBJ2-1 TRBV20-1 13 SASGGLATYNEQF
TRBJ2-7 TRBV21-1 15 ASSKGHPGQFSYEQY
TRBJ1-1 TRBV6-5 12 ASRRPDTNTEAF
TRBJ1-1 TRBV5-1 13 ASSLGGGLRAEAF
TRBJ2-1 TRBV19 11 ASSYDRGLEQF
TRBJ2-6 TRBV2 13 AGQGPAAGANVLT
TRBJ1-2 TRBV5-1 11 ASSLGQKNGYT
TRBJ1-4 TRBV30 12 AWSVLRQLEKLF
TRBJ1-3 TRBV4-2 12 ASSQEVGGNTIY
TRBJ1-3 TRBV29-1 11 SGRQGSGNTIY
TRBJ2-1 TRBV13 12 ASSAAGRPNEQF
TRBJ2-1 TRBV13 19 ASSLEGRGARFMGSYNEQF
TRBJ2-7 TRBV12-5 12 ASGLAHRGHEQY
TRBJ1-3 TRBV13 16 ASSLTGGLAVSGNTIY
TRBJ1-6 TRBV19 14 ASSILGTGINSPLH
TRBJ1-2 TRBV19 12 ASSQTVVNYGYT
TRBJ2-2 TRBV19 12 ASTLGQNTGELF
TRBJ1-6 TRBV7-2 13 ASSLEAGENSPLH
TRBJ1-6 TRBV6-5 12 AIMGGQINSPLH
TRBJ1-5 TRBV19 11 ASSMYGNQPQH
TRBJ1-4 TRBV2 12 ASSEKEGVEKLF
TRBJ1-2 TRBV12-3/TRBV12-4 11 ASSTVNNYGYT
TRBJ2-1 TRBV5-4 13 ASSLFTVSNNEQF
TRBJ1-5 TRBV7-9 14 ASSLGTGSSNQPQH
TRBJ2-3 TRBV5-1 14 ASSLAASGGTDTQY
TRBJ1-2 TRBV19 14 ASSSVQGFLHYGYT
TRBJ1-2 TRBV30 11 AWSVGLGEGYT
TRBJ2-5 TRBV24-1 13 ATSDGTGGGETQY
TRBJ1-4 TRBV3-1/TRBV3-2 12 ASSQEGAGKKLF
TRBJ2-2 TRBV30 11 AWSGQGAGELF
TRBJ2-1 TRBV7-2 15 ASSLRPSGTSASEQF
TRBJ2-7 TRBV11-2 12 ASSFGTGYGEQY
TRBJ1-5 TRBV18 14 ASSPLTGDRNQPQH
TRBJ2-7 TRBV10-1 12 ASSHRQGPYEQY
TRBJ2-7 TRBV3-1/TRBV3-2 14 ASSLGTSGGFGEQY
TRBJ2-5 TRBV14 15 ASSQDRGDPRRETQY
TRBJ1-1 TRBV7-2 14 ASTPGLSSSNTEAF
TRBJ1-2 TRBV7-9 12 ASSTQGGFYGYT
TRBJ1-2 TRBV2 14 ASSEKSPTGNYGYT
TRBJ1-6 TRBV18 12 ASSPSQGGSPLH
TRBJ1-2 TRBV2 10 ASSMDSYGYT
TRBJ1-1 TRBV18 12 ASSRRGTGAEAF
TRBJ2-2 TRBV5-4 12 ASSSTGDTGELF
TRBJ1-3 TRBV29-1 12 SVEVTGAGNTIY
TRBJ2-7 TRBV3-1/TRBV3-2 11 ASSLDRTYEQY
TRBJ2-1 TRBV18 11 ASSPYGQGEQF
TRBJ2-2 TRBV11-2 11 ATKAGGTGELF